This TCR beta chain comes out of a study of technical replicates of blood from several donors. V was shortened by 4 bases and J by 1 base, with 10 bases between the two germline ends. The germline V gene encodes CDR1 GTSNPN and CDR2 SVGIG (reference sequence). The CDR3 consists of 13 residues. Some clones are missing from TCRdb's copy, which holds only in-frame ones; the method was immunoSEQ multiplex PCR. The repertoire holds about 56,000 clones, with about 95% as singletons. The TCR was taken from a human donor in good health. Some clones in this sample may be carry-over from other donors' samples. V gene TRBV30 combines with J gene TRBJ1-1; tentatively, D is TRBD1 (6 bases). The specimen was PBMCs. CDR3 loop: CAWTRTANTEAFF. The CDR3 coding sequence is TGTGCCTGGACCCGGACAGCGAACACTGAAGCTTTCTTT.